Reported below is one TCR beta chain. The target antigen is unknown. Repertoires were generated with immunoSEQ multiplex PCR, while TCRdb's copy carries only in-frame clones and drops some. The table lists fewer than 70,000 clones, approximately 80% of them singletons. This record belongs to a study of OX40 agonist ivuxolimab in advanced cancers. Study-level background: An agonistic human IgG2 monoclonal antibody against OX40 (CD134) was given. Mean age about 60 years, range 23 to 79; roughly 82% male.

The CDR3 runs to 15 residues. CDR1 is ENHRY, CDR2 SYGVKD, per germline. V lost 5 bases, J lost 5 bases, and 8 bases stayed unmatched. Study findings and constraints: Expanded clones were, on average, more numerous in CD8+ T cells than in CD4+. Circulating CD4+ and CD8+ T cells showed clonal expansion by week 6 at 0.1 to 3.0 mg/kg.

The gene calls are TRBV10-3 and TRBJ2-7; 11 bases are shared with TRBD2. The sequence was obtained from an adult with an advanced solid tumor such as melanoma, head and neck, liver or kidney cancer. The source was CD4+ or CD8+ T cells sorted from blood, collected in a trial of the OX40 agonist ivuxolimab. CDR3 protein: CAISSTSGTSDEQYF. The CDR3 bases are TGTGCCATCAGTTCGACTAGCGGGACTAGCGACGAGCAGTACTTC.